The present entry profiles one T cell receptor (beta chain) with its context. This sample stems from a study of blood T cells in healthy people across ages. The overall study: About one barcoded beta molecule was captured per two T cells (by template switching).

The CDR3 length is 14 residues. CDR1 and CDR2 (germline): SGHAT, FQNNGV. Together with a sample-barcoded 5' primer, a J-beta primer mix was included in a second PCR lasting about 7 to 11 cycles. TCRdb reprocessed the 5' RACE reads with MiXCR, giving one entry per CDR3 protein. Among about 970,000 distinct CDR3 sequences listed, 51% were seen once. The chain links TRBV11-2 to TRBJ2-4, with 7 bases lining up with TRBD1. The end of the DNA aligns better with TRBJ2-5, so the J call may be wrong. This TCR came from a woman in her sixties or seventies in good health. Sequencing was done on a sample of blood. The CDR3 protein is CASSRGQRVETQYF. The DNA of the CDR3 is TGTGCCAGCAGCCGGGGACAGAGGGTTGAGACCCAGTACTTC.